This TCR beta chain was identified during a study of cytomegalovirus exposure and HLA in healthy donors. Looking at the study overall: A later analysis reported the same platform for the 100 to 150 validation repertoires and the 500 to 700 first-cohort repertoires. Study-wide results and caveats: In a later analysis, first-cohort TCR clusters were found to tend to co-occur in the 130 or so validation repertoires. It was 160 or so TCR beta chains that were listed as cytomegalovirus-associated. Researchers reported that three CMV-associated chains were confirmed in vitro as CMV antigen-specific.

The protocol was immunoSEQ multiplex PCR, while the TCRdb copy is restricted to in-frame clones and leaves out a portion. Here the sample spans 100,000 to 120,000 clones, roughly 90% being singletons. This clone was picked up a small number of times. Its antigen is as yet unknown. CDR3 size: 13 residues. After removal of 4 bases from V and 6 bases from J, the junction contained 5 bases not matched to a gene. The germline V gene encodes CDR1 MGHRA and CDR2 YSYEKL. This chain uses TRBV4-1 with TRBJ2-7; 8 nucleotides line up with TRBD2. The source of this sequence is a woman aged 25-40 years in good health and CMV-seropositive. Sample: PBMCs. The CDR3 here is CASSLSGNSEQYF. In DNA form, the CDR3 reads TGCGCCAGCAGCCTTAGCGGGAACAGCGAGCAGTACTTC.